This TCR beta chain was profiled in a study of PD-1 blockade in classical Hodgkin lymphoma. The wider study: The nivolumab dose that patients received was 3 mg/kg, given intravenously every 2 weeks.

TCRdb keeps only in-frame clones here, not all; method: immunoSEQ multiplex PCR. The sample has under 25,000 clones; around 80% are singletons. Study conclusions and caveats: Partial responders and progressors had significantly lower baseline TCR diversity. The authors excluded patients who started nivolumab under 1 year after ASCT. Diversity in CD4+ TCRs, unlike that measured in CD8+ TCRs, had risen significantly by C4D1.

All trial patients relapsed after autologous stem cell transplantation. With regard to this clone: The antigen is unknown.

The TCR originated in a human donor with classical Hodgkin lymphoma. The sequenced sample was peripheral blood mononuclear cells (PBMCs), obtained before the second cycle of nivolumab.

Here the CDR3 DNA reads TGTGCCAGTAGTTCTCCGACAGATACGCAGTATTTT. Its protein is CASSSPTDTQYF. This rearrangement joins TRBV19 to TRBJ2-3; D ambiguous. Germline values: CDR1 LNHDA, CDR2 SQIVND (reference sequence). CDR3 length: 12 residues. Trimming took off 5 bases at V and 3 bases at J, with 6 bases between the two ends.